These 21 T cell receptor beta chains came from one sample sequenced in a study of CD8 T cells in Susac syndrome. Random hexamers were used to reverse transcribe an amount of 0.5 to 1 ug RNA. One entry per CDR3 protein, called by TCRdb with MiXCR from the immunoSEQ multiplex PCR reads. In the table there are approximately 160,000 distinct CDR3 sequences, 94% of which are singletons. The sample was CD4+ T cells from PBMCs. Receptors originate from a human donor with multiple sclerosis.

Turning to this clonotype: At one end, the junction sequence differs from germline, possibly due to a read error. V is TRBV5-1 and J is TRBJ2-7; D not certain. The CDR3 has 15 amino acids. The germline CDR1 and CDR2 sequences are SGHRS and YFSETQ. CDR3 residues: CASSLNAGPSYDQYF. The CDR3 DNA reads TGCGCCAGCAGCTTGAACGCCGGGCCTTCCTACGATCAGTACTTC.

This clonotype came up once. For the CDR3, the DNA is TGCGCCAGCAGCCCCAGTGGTGGGACAAACCTCTTTGAGCAGTACTTC. Protein product: CASSPSGGTNLFEQYF. The chain has TRBV5-1 and TRBJ2-7; possibly TRBD1 for D (6 bases). CDR1 and CDR2 from the germline V gene are SGHRS and YFSETQ. Trimming cost V 4 bases and J 7 bases, with 24 bases left between them. The CDR3 totals 16 residues. Drawing the rest from reference TRBV5-1 and TRBJ2-7, the complete variable domain is KAGVTQTPRYLIKTRGQQVTLSCSPISGHRSVSWYQQTPGQGLQFLFEYFSETQRNKGNFPGRFSGRQFSNSRSEMNVSTLELGDSALYLCASSPSGGTNLFEQYFGPGTRLTVT.

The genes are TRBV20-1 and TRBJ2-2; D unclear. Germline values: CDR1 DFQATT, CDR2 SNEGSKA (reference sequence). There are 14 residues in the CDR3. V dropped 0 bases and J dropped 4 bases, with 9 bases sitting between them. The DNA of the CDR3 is TGCAGTGCTAGAGATTCTCGCGGCACCGGGGAGCTGTTTTTT. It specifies CSARDSRGTGELFF.

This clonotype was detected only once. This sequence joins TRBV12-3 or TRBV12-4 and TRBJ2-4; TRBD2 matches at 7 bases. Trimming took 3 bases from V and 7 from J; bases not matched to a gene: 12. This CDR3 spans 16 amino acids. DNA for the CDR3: TGTGCCAGCAGTTTGCGCGCCCGGGGGGTGCGGAACATTCAGTACTTC. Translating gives CASSLRARGVRNIQYF.

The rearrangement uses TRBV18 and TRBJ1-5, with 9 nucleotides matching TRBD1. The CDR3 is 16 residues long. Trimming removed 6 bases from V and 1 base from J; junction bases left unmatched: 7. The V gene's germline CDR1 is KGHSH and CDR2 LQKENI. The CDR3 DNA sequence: TGTGCCAGCTCCCCCGGGACAGGGTTAAGCAATCAGCCCCAGCATTTT. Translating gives CASSPGTGLSNQPQHF.

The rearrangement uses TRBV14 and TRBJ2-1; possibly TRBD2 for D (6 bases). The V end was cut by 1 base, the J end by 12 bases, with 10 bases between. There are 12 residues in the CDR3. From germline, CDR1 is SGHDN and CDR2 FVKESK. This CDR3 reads CASSQVEGRQFF. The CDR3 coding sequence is TGTGCCAGCAGCCAAGTGGAGGGGCGGCAGTTCTTC.

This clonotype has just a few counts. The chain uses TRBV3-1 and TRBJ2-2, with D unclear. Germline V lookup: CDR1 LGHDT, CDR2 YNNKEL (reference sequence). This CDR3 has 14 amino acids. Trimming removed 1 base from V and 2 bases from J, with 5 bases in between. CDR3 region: CASSQGQNTGELFF. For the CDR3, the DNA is TGTGCCAGCAGCCAAGGACAAAACACCGGGGAGCTGTTTTTT.

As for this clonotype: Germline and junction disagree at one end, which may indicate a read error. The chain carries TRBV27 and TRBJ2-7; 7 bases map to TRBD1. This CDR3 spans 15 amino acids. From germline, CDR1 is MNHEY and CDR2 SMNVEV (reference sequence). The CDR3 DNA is TGTGCCAGCACTTTAGGGCCCGGACAGGCTTACGAGCAGTACTTC. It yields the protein CASTLGPGQAYEQYF.

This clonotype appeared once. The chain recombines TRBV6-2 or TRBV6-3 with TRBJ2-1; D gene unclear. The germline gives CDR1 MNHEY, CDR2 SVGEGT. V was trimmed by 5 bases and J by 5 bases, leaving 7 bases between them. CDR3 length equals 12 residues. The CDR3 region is CASSPPHNEQFF. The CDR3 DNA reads TGTGCCAGCAGTCCCCCCCACAATGAGCAGTTCTTC.

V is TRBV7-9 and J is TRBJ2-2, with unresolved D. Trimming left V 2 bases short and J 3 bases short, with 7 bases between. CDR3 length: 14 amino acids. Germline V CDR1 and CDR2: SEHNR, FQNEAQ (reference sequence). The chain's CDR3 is CASSLRVYTGELFF. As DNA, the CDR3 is TGTGCCAGCAGCTTAAGGGTATACACCGGGGAGCTGTTTTTT.

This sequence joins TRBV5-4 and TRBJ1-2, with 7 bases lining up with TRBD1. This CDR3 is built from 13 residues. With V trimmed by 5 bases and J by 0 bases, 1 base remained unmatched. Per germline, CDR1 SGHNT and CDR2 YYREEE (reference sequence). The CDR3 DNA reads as TGTGCCAGCAGAGGGACAGCTAACTATGGCTACACCTTC. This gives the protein CASRGTANYGYTF.

Written as DNA, the CDR3 is TGTGCCAGCAACTTCGCGGAATACAATGAGCAGTTCTTC. It is translated as CASNFAEYNEQFF. V is TRBV2 and J is TRBJ2-1; D ambiguous. The germline V and J ends were trimmed by 7 bases and 4 bases, with 11 bases remaining between them. CDR3 size: 13 residues. Looked up from germline, CDR1 is SNHLY and CDR2 is FYNNEI.

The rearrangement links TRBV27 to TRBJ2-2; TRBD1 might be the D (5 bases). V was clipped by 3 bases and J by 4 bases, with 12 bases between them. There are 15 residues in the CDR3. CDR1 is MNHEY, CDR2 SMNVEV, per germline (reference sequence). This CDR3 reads CASSFGWGRTGELFF. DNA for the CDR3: TGTGCCAGCAGTTTCGGCTGGGGCCGCACCGGGGAGCTGTTTTTT.

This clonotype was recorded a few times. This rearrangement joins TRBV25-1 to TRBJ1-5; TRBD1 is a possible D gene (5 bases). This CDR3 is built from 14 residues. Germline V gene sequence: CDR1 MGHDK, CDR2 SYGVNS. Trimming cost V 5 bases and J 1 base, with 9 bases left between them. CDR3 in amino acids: CASSPGASNQPQHF. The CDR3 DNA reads TGTGCCAGCAGTCCCGGGGCCAGCAATCAGCCCCAGCATTTT.

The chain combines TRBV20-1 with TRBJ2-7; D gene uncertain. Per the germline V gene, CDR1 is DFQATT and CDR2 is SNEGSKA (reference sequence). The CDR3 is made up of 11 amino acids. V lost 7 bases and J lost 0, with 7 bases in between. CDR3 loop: CSVSSSYEQYF. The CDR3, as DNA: TGCAGTGTGAGTTCCTCCTACGAGCAGTACTTC.

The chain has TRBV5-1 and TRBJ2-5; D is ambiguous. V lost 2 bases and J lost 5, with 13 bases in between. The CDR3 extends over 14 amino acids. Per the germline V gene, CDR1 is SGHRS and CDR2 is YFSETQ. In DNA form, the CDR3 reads TGCGCCAGCAGCTTAGGGCGTGAGAGGGAGACCCAGTACTTC. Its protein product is CASSLGRERETQYF.

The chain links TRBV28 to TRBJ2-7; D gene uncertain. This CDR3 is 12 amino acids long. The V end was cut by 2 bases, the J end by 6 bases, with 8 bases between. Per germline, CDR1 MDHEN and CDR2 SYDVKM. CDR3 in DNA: TGTGCCAGCAGTTTACCCCGGATCGAGCAGTACTTC. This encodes CASSLPRIEQYF.

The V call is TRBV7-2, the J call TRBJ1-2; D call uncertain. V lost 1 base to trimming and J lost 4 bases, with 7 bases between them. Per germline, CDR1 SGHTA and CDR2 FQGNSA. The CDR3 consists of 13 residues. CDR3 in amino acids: CASSLVSSYGYTF. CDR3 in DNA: TGTGCCAGCAGCTTAGTTAGCAGCTATGGCTACACCTTC. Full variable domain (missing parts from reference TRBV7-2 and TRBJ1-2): GAGVSQSPSNKVTEKGKDVELRCDPISGHTALYWYRQSLGQGLEFLIYFQGNSAPDKSGLPSDRFSAERTGGSVSTLTIQRTQQEDSAVYLCASSLVSSYGYTFGSGTRLTVV.

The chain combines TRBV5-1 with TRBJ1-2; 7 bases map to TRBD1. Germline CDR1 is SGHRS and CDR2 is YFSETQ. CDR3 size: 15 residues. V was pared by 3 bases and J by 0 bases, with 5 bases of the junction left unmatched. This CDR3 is CASSWGTEANYGYTF. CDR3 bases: TGCGCCAGCAGCTGGGGGACAGAAGCTAACTATGGCTACACCTTC. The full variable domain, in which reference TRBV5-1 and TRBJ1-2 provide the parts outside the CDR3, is KAGVTQTPRYLIKTRGQQVTLSCSPISGHRSVSWYQQTPGQGLQFLFEYFSETQRNKGNFPGRFSGRQFSNSRSEMNVSTLELGDSALYLCASSWGTEANYGYTFGSGTRLTVV.

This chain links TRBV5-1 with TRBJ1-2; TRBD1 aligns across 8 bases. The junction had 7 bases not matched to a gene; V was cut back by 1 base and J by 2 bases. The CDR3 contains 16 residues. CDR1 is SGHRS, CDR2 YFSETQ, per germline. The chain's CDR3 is CASSLIPTGENYGYTF. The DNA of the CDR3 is TGCGCCAGCAGCTTGATACCGACAGGGGAAAACTATGGCTACACCTTC.

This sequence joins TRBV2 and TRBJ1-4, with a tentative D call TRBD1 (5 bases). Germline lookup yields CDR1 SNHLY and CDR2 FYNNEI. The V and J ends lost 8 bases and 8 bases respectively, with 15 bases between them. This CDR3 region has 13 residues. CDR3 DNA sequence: TGTGCCAGCGGGGGGGGTTGGATCGAAAAACTGTTTTTT. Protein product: CASGGGWIEKLFF.